Listed here are 31 T cell receptor beta chains from one sample, sequenced in a study of T cell responses to AZD1222 COVID-19 vaccine. Using immunoSEQ multiplex PCR, the repertoire was profiled, and TCRdb retains in-frame clones only, with some absent. The sample consists of some 130,000 clones, around nine tenths of them appearing once. The material was peripheral blood, obtained on day 0 of AZD1222 vaccination. All receptors come from an adult in good health.

The V call is TRBV28, the J call TRBJ2-1, with 9 bases fitting TRBD2. J was trimmed by 5 bases and V by 10 bases; bases with no gene match: 9. From germline, CDR1 is MDHEN and CDR2 SYDVKM. The length of the CDR3 is 14 residues. The CDR3 region is CAITPSGTNNEQFF. The CDR3, as DNA: TGTGCCATAACTCCTAGCGGGACAAACAATGAGCAGTTCTTC. Drawing the rest from reference TRBV28 and TRBJ2-1, the complete variable domain is DVKVTQSSRYLVKRTGEKVFLECVQDMDHENMFWYRQDPGLGLRLIYFSYDVKMKEKGDIPEGYSVSREKKERFSLILESASTNQTSMYLCAITPSGTNNEQFFGPGTRLTVL.

The J gene is TRBJ1-5, the V gene TRBV28; 7 nucleotides align to TRBD1. The junction had 8 bases not matched to a gene; V was cut back by 5 bases and J by 7 bases. In germline, CDR1 is MDHEN, CDR2 SYDVKM. This CDR3 contains 14 residues. DNA for the CDR3: TGTGCCAGCAGTCTACGACAGGGTGGCCAGCCCCAGCATTTT. The encoded protein is CASSLRQGGQPQHF. The full variable domain, completed using reference TRBV28 and TRBJ1-5, is DVKVTQSSRYLVKRTGEKVFLECVQDMDHENMFWYRQDPGLGLRLIYFSYDVKMKEKGDIPEGYSVSREKKERFSLILESASTNQTSMYLCASSLRQGGQPQHFGDGTRLSIL.

The chain recombines TRBV6-5 with TRBJ1-6; D is undetermined. Germline V gives CDR1 MNHEY, CDR2 SVGAGI. V lost 4 bases to trimming and J lost 7 bases, with 17 bases between them. The CDR3 totals 16 residues. Here the CDR3 DNA reads TGTGCCAGCAGTTCGGCGGGCTCCCTCTCGAATTCACCCCTCCACTTT. It encodes CASSSAGSLSNSPLHF.

This clone was seen more than once but under ten times. This sequence joins TRBV3-1 (or the pseudogene TRBV3-2) and TRBJ2-1; D gene uncertain. V lost 2 bases to trimming and J lost 5 bases, with 19 bases between them. The CDR3 has 17 amino acids. Germline lookup yields CDR1 LGHDT and CDR2 YNNKEL (reference sequence). The CDR3 spells CASSQQSRPEVDNEQFF. CDR3 DNA sequence: TGTGCCAGCAGCCAACAGTCCAGGCCAGAGGTCGACAATGAGCAGTTCTTC.

The CDR3: CASSLLGPGANYGYTF. As DNA, the CDR3 is TGTGCCAGCAGTTTATTGGGCCCGGGGGCGAACTATGGCTACACCTTC. The rearrangement uses TRBV28 and TRBJ1-2; possibly TRBD1 for D (6 bases). Trimming left V 1 base short and J 2 bases short, with 14 bases between. In germline, CDR1 is MDHEN, CDR2 SYDVKM. The CDR3 is 16 residues long.

The chain is built from TRBV9 and TRBJ2-5; 8 bases map to TRBD2. CDR1 is SGDLS and CDR2 is YYNGEE in the germline V gene. With 4 bases clipped from V and 4 bases from J, the junction kept 9 bases outside the gene matches. The CDR3 covers 15 residues. CDR3 protein: CASSPPSGSGETQYF. CDR3 nucleotide sequence: TGTGCCAGCAGCCCCCCCAGCGGGAGCGGAGAGACCCAGTACTTC.

CDR3 sequence (DNA): TGCGCCAGCACTACGGACAGGAATCAGCCCCAGCATTTT. It is translated as CASTTDRNQPQHF. This chain joins TRBV23-1 and TRBJ1-5, with TRBD1 matching over 7 bases. TRBV23-1 is an ORF, and what it does is uncertain. The junction had 4 bases not matched to a gene; V was cut back by 7 bases and J by 4 bases. CDR3 length equals 13 residues.

V usage is TRBV18 and J usage is TRBJ1-5; D remains unclear. This CDR3 comprises 14 residues. V was pared by 6 bases and J by 0 bases, with 9 bases between. Germline-derived CDR1 and CDR2 are KGHSH and LQKENI. CDR3 region: CASSRVGSNQPQHF. CDR3 sequence (DNA): TGTGCCAGCTCTAGGGTAGGTAGCAATCAGCCCCAGCATTTT. Drawing the rest from reference TRBV18 and TRBJ1-5, the complete variable domain is NAGVMQNPRHLVRRRGQEARLRCSPMKGHSHVYWYRQLPEEGLKFMVYLQKENIIDESGMPKERFSAEFPKEGPSILRIQQVVRGDSAAYFCASSRVGSNQPQHFGDGTRLSIL.

The V gene is TRBV5-1, the J gene TRBJ2-1, with TRBD1 matching over 7 bases. Looked up from germline, CDR1 is SGHRS and CDR2 is YFSETQ. The CDR3 has 14 residues. The J segment lost 4 bases and the V segment lost 6 bases, leaving 7 bases of the junction unmatched. CDR3 sequence: CASTIRQGYNEQFF. The CDR3 DNA follows: TGCGCCAGCACCATACGACAGGGTTACAATGAGCAGTTCTTC.

The V gene is TRBV5-1, the J gene TRBJ1-4; D remains ambiguous. Trimming left V 3 bases short and J 0 bases short, with 9 bases between. This CDR3 is built from 15 residues. CDR1 and CDR2 (germline): SGHRS, YFSETQ. CDR3 DNA sequence: TGCGCCAGCAGCTCTGGGTTATCAACTAATGAAAAACTGTTTTTT. This encodes CASSSGLSTNEKLFF.

This sequence joins TRBV25-1 and TRBJ2-7, with a possible D match to TRBD1 (6 bases). This CDR3 has 13 residues. From germline, CDR1 is MGHDK and CDR2 SYGVNS. V was cut by 5 bases and J by 6 bases, with 14 bases left in between. The CDR3 nucleotides read TGTGCCAGCAGTAGGGGACACCTTAGCGAGCAGTACTTC. It translates to CASSRGHLSEQYF.

This chain connects TRBV18 to TRBJ1-2; D is unclear. The length of the CDR3 is 15 residues. The germline CDR1 and CDR2 sequences are KGHSH and LQKENI. Deletions cut 1 base from V and 3 bases from J, with 12 bases between. CDR3 DNA sequence: TGTGCCAGCTCACCACTAAAGGTTCCTGACTATGGCTACACCTTC. This sequence encodes CASSPLKVPDYGYTF.

On this clone itself: Distinct nucleotide sequences in the sample also encode this CDR3. This chain connects TRBV6-5 to TRBJ2-3, with D unresolved. V lost 0 bases, J lost 0 bases, and 4 bases lay in between. CDR3 length: 14 amino acids. Germline CDR1 is MNHEY and CDR2 is SVGAGI. CDR3 region: CASSYSGSTDTQYF. The DNA for the CDR3 is TGTGCCAGCAGTTACTCAGGGAGCACAGATACGCAGTATTTT.

The V call is TRBV7-3, the J call TRBJ2-1; 8 nucleotides agree with TRBD2. Germline CDR1 reads SGHTA; CDR2 reads FQGTGA. The V gene end was trimmed by 0 bases and the J gene end by 6 bases; junction bases not matched to a gene: 4. CDR3 length: 15 residues. The CDR3 sequence: CASSLTPGGSNEQFF. As DNA, the CDR3 is TGTGCCAGCAGCTTAACTCCGGGAGGGTCCAATGAGCAGTTCTTC.

The chain links TRBV12-5 to TRBJ1-2, with unresolved D. The CDR3 contains 14 residues. The V end was cut by 4 bases, the J end by 2 bases, with 11 bases between. In germline, CDR1 is LGHNT, CDR2 FRNRAP. CDR3 nucleotides: TGTGCTAGTGGTTCCAGGCTCTCCAACTATGGCTACACCTTC. Residues: CASGSRLSNYGYTF.

This clone has just a few counts. The rearrangement uses TRBV5-6 and TRBJ2-2, with 7 bases lining up with TRBD2. Germline CDR1 reads SGHDT; CDR2 reads YYEEEE. The V segment lost 3 bases and the J segment 1 base; nucleotides outside the gene matches: 6. The CDR3 has 16 amino acids. The CDR3 here is CASSSSGTVNTGELFF. The CDR3, as DNA: TGTGCCAGCAGCTCAAGCGGGACCGTGAACACCGGGGAGCTGTTTTTT. Drawing the rest from reference TRBV5-6 and TRBJ2-2, the complete variable domain is DAGVTQSPTHLIKTRGQQVTLRCSPKSGHDTVSWYQQALGQGPQFIFQYYEEEERQRGNFPDRFSGHQFPNYSSELNVNALLLGDSALYLCASSSSGTVNTGELFFGEGSRLTVL.

The V gene is TRBV28, the J gene TRBJ1-5, with TRBD1 matching over 8 bases. The trim removed 4 bases at V and 7 bases at J, leaving 9 bases unmatched. In germline, CDR1 is MDHEN, CDR2 SYDVKM. This CDR3 region has 15 residues. The CDR3 region is CASSSGTGEIQPQHF. Written as DNA, the CDR3 is TGTGCCAGCAGTTCTGGGACAGGTGAGATACAGCCCCAGCATTTT.

In its sample, this clone was seen a few times. V and J are TRBV6-6 and TRBJ2-6; TRBD2 matches 9 bases. J gave up 0 bases and V 6 bases, and 12 bases lay outside the gene matches. CDR3 length: 19 amino acids. Germline lookup yields CDR1 MNHNY and CDR2 SVGAGI (reference sequence). CDR3 loop: CASSSGLAGLNSGANVLTF. As DNA, the CDR3 is TGTGCCAGCAGCTCGGGGCTAGCGGGACTTAACTCTGGGGCCAACGTCCTGACTTTC.

This chain links TRBV6-5 with TRBJ2-2, with a possible D match to TRBD1 (6 bases). The CDR3 is 14 residues long. The V end lost 7 bases, the J end lost 0 bases, and 9 bases lay between the germline ends. Per the germline V gene, CDR1 is MNHEY and CDR2 is SVGAGI. CDR3 DNA: TGTGCCAGCAAGGGGGAATCGAACACCGGGGAGCTGTTTTTT. As protein: CASKGESNTGELFF.

The rearrangement links TRBV13 to TRBJ2-7; 8 nucleotides align to TRBD1. J lost 5 bases, V lost 5 bases, and 8 bases had no gene match. In germline, CDR1 is PRHDT, CDR2 FYEKMQ (reference sequence). The CDR3 has 14 amino acids. CDR3 sequence reads: CASSQDRGGDEQYF. As DNA, the CDR3 is TGTGCCAGCAGCCAAGACAGGGGAGGCGACGAGCAGTACTTC.

J is TRBJ1-2 and V is TRBV4-3, with TRBD1 matching over 7 bases. Germline values: CDR1 LGHNA, CDR2 YSLEER. The CDR3 sequence is 15 residues long. The ends lost 3 bases at V and 4 bases at J; junction bases unmatched: 8. CDR3 loop: CASSQLLTGTYGYTF. In DNA, the CDR3 is TGCGCCAGCAGCCAGTTATTGACAGGGACCTATGGCTACACCTTC.

The V call is TRBV9, the J call TRBJ2-1; D is unclear. The V and J ends lost 3 bases and 0 bases respectively, with 19 bases between them. The CDR3 covers 18 residues. Germline CDR1 is SGDLS and CDR2 is YYNGEE. CDR3 amino acids: CASSAGFFAASSYNEQFF. DNA of the CDR3: TGTGCCAGCAGCGCTGGCTTCTTTGCAGCCAGCTCCTACAATGAGCAGTTCTTC.

The rearrangement uses TRBV12-3 or TRBV12-4 and TRBJ2-1; D unclear. The CDR3 is made up of 11 amino acids. V was clipped by 6 bases and J by 9 bases, with 9 bases between them. CDR3 DNA sequence: TGTGCCAGCAGGATCTTGGGTGAGCAGTTCTTC. The encoded protein is CASRILGEQFF.

The V gene is TRBV28, the J gene TRBJ2-1; 9 nucleotides match TRBD1. V lost 1 base to trimming and J lost 3 bases; unmatched junction nucleotides: 7. Looked up from germline, CDR1 is MDHEN and CDR2 is SYDVKM. This CDR3 region has 17 residues. The CDR3 DNA follows: TGTGCCAGCAGTTTATTACAGGGGGCTCTAGTCTACAATGAGCAGTTCTTC. Protein sequence: CASSLLQGALVYNEQFF.

The chain employs TRBV30 and TRBJ1-5, with 9 bases matching TRBD1. Germline V lookup: CDR1 GTSNPN, CDR2 SVGIG (reference sequence). V lost 1 base to trimming and J lost 4 bases; unmatched junction nucleotides: 5. The CDR3 extends over 15 amino acids. The CDR3 sequence: CAWSELGTGNQPQHF. The CDR3 nucleotides are TGTGCCTGGAGTGAACTCGGGACAGGGAATCAGCCCCAGCATTTT.

The CDR3 is CASSQSGLAGLTSEQYF. DNA of the CDR3: TGCGCCAGCAGTCAGTCGGGACTAGCGGGACTCACCTCCGAGCAGTACTTC. The chain carries TRBV5-1 and TRBJ2-7, with TRBD2 identical over 13 bases. J lost 6 bases, V lost 5 bases, and 14 bases had no gene match. Germline loops: CDR1 SGHRS, CDR2 YFSETQ. This CDR3 is 17 amino acids long. The full variable domain, with the rest looked up from reference TRBV5-1 and TRBJ2-7, is KAGVTQTPRYLIKTRGQQVTLSCSPISGHRSVSWYQQTPGQGLQFLFEYFSETQRNKGNFPGRFSGRQFSNSRSEMNVSTLELGDSALYLCASSQSGLAGLTSEQYFGPGTRLTVT.

This clone has just a few counts. The rearrangement joins TRBV28 to TRBJ2-3, with D maybe TRBD1 (5 bases). The CDR3 totals 15 residues. Trimming cost V 3 bases and J 2 bases, with 12 bases left between them. Germline V gene lookup returns CDR1 MDHEN and CDR2 SYDVKM. The chain's CDR3 is CASSFPQGHTDTQYF. CDR3 sequence (DNA): TGTGCCAGCAGTTTCCCGCAGGGCCACACAGATACGCAGTATTTT.

The chain joins TRBV7-2 to TRBJ2-7, with a possible D match to TRBD1 (5 bases). CDR1 and CDR2 (germline): SGHTA, FQGNSA. The V end was cut by 1 base, the J end by 2 bases, with 9 bases between. CDR3 size: 14 residues. CDR3 DNA: TGTGCCAGCAGCTTAGGGGGCTCCACCTACGAGCAGTACTTC. This translates into CASSLGGSTYEQYF.

The chain couples TRBV5-5 to TRBJ2-1, with 10 bases identical to TRBD2. After removal of 3 bases from V and 5 bases from J, the junction contained 8 bases not matched to a gene. Germline loops: CDR1 SGHKS, CDR2 YYEKEE (reference sequence). The CDR3 is 16 residues long. CDR3 amino acids: CASSSPSGSFNNEQFF. For the CDR3, the DNA is TGTGCCAGCAGCTCCCCTAGCGGGAGTTTCAACAATGAGCAGTTCTTC.

The genes are TRBV28 and TRBJ2-5, with D tentatively TRBD2 (7 bases). Germline-derived CDR1 and CDR2 are MDHEN and SYDVKM. The CDR3 sequence is 15 residues long. V was clipped by 3 bases and J by 10 bases, with 21 bases between them. CDR3 loop: CASSFIGGGPKDQYF. The CDR3 bases are TGTGCCAGCAGTTTTATAGGGGGAGGGCCTAAAGACCAGTACTTC. Based on the CDR3 plus reference TRBV28 and TRBJ2-5, the full variable domain is DVKVTQSSRYLVKRTGEKVFLECVQDMDHENMFWYRQDPGLGLRLIYFSYDVKMKEKGDIPEGYSVSREKKERFSLILESASTNQTSMYLCASSFIGGGPKDQYFGPGTRLLVL.

The sample holds a few counts of this clone. CDR3 DNA sequence: TGTGCCAGCAGTAAGGGGGCCTCGGGTGATCAGCCCCAGCATTTT. This sequence encodes CASSKGASGDQPQHF. This sequence joins TRBV2 and TRBJ1-5; 7 bases fit TRBD1. J lost 5 bases, V lost 5 bases, and 9 bases had no gene match. In germline, CDR1 is SNHLY, CDR2 FYNNEI. This CDR3 has 15 amino acids.